Listed below are T cell receptor beta chains from one sample, sequenced in a study of CD8+CD57+ T cells in acquired aplastic anemia. TCRdb re-analysed the reads in MiXCR, keeping a single row per CDR3 protein. The sample yields more than 100,000 distinct CDR3 sequences, about half seen once. Sequencing used sorted CD4+, CD8+, or CD8+CD57+ T cells (not recorded which) from PBMCs. All receptors derive from a human donor in good health, serving as a control. Both conserved end residues are part of each CDR3. A D gene is named only where the DNA matches it firmly. Size values are once, few and many counts, or a class for expanded clones, and some rows have none.

TRBJ1-1 TRBD1 many TRBV19 CASKGDRFFTEAFF TGTGCCAGTAAAGGGGACAGGTTTTTCACTGAAGCTTTCTTT
TRBJ2-1 NA NA TRBV6-6 CAGRGGASGNEQFF TGTGCCGGGAGGGGGGGGGCATCTGGGAATGAGCAGTTCTTC
TRBJ2-3 TRBD1 many TRBV7-2 CASSRFGQGMTDTQYF TGTGCCAGCAGCCGCTTTGGACAGGGGATGACAGATACGCAGTATTTT
TRBJ1-6 NA many TRBV3-1 CASSQGQQGINSPLHF TGTGCCAGCAGCCAAGGGCAGCAGGGTATCAATTCACCCCTCCACTTT
TRBJ2-7 TRBD1 NA TRBV7-2 CASSSTGGYGQYF TGTGCCAGCAGCTCGACAGGGGGCTACGGGCAGTACTTC
TRBJ1-1 NA NA TRBV3-1 CASSQAGTQAFF TGTGCCAGCAGCCAAGCCGGGACACAAGCTTTCTTT
TRBJ2-3 NA few TRBV20-1 CSARVSQDTQYF TGCAGTGCTAGGGTTAGCCAGGACACGCAGTATTTT
TRBJ2-7 NA many TRBV25-1 CASSVGGAYEQYF TGTGCCAGCAGTGTAGGGGGGGCCTACGAGCAGTACTTC
TRBJ2-7 TRBD1 NA TRBV12-5 CASGRDRVNHEQYF TGTGCTAGTGGGAGGGACAGGGTAAACCACGAGCAGTACTTC
TRBJ2-6 NA NA TRBV25-1 CASLWTESSGANVLTF TGTGCCAGCCTCTGGACAGAGAGCTCTGGGGCCAACGTCCTGACTTTC
TRBJ1-6 TRBD1 many TRBV18 CASSPSADRGHNSPLHF TGTGCCAGCTCACCATCCGCCGACAGGGGGCACAATTCACCCCTCCACTTT
TRBJ1-2 NA once TRBV19 CASATGRGWGYTF TGTGCCAGTGCAACAGGACGAGGTTGGGGCTACACCTTC
TRBJ2-5 TRBD2 NA TRBV20-1 CSARYLAGARETQYF TGCAGTGCTAGATATCTAGCGGGGGCCAGAGAGACCCAGTACTTC
TRBJ2-1 TRBD1 NA TRBV15 CATSRSTGVRYNEQFF TGTGCCACCAGCAGATCCACAGGGGTTCGGTACAATGAGCAGTTCTTC